This T cell receptor beta chain was sequenced in a study of PD-L1 blockade in urothelial cancer. For the study at large: Males with urothelial cancer arising in the bladder constituted most of the roughly 30 patients. Samples came from 3 weeks, at the second dose, and 6 weeks into treatment.

The time point: pretreatment peripheral blood. TCRdb's table, derived via immunoSEQ multiplex PCR, lists solely in-frame clones and lacks some. The table has approximately 100,000 clones, more than 80% seen once. The CDR3 totals 15 residues. Germline trimming cut 4 bases from V and 0 bases from J; bases unmatched to any gene: 1. Per germline, CDR1 SGDLS and CDR2 YYNGEE. The rearrangement uses TRBV9 and TRBJ2-1, with 10 bases identical to TRBD1. This clonotype was sampled from a woman older than 75 with urothelial cancer. Sample: PBMCs, taken around atezolizumab (anti-PD-L1) treatment. CDR3 amino acids: CASSRDRGSYNEQFF. The CDR3 region has the DNA TGTGCCAGCAGCCGGGACAGGGGCTCCTACAATGAGCAGTTCTTC.